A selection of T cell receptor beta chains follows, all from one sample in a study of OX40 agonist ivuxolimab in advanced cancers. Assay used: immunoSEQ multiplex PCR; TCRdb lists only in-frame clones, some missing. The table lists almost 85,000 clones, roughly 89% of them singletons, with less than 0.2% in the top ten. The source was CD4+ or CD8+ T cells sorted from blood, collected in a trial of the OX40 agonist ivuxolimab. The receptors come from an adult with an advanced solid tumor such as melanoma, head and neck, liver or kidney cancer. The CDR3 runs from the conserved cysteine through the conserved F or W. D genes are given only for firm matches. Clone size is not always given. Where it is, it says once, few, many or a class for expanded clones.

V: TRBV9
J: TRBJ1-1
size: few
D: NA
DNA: TGTGCCAGCAGCTCCTCTCGAGCGAACACTGAAGCTTTCTTT
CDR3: CASSSSRANTEAFF

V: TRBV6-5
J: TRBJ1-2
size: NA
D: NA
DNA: TGTGCCAGCAGCCTACAGGGTCTGGACTATGGCTACACCTTC
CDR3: CASSLQGLDYGYTF

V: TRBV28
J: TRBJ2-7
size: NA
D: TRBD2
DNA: TGTGCCAGCAGTAACAGCGGGACCGGTTCCTACGAGCAGTACTTC
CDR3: CASSNSGTGSYEQYF

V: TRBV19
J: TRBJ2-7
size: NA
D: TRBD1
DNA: TGTGCCAGTAGTCTGGACAGGCAAAGCTCCTACGAGCAGTACTTC
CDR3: CASSLDRQSSYEQYF

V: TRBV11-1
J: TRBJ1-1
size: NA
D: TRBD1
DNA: TGTGCCAGCAGCTGGGGACAGGGGCCTATTTCGAACACTGAAGCTTTCTTT
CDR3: CASSWGQGPISNTEAFF

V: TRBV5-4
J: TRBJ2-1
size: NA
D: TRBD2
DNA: TGTGCCAGCAGCCAACAGCGGGGGAGCTCCTACAATGAGCAGTTCTTC
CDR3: CASSQQRGSSYNEQFF

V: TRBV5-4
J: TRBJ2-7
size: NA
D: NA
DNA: TGTGCCAGCAGCCGTCGGACGGACTCCTACGAGCAGTACTTC
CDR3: CASSRRTDSYEQYF

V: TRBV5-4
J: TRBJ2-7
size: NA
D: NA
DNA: TGTGCCACAATGGGGGCCGGGGGAGTAGTCGACGAGCAGTACTTC
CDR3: CATMGAGGVVDEQYF

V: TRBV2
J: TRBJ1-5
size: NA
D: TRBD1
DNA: TGTGCCAGCCGGGACAGGGAAGATCAGCCCCAGCATTTT
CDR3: CASRDREDQPQHF

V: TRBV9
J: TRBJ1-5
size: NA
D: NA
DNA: TGTGCCAGCAGCGTAGATAGTTCTCAGCCCCAGCATTTT
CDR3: CASSVDSSQPQHF

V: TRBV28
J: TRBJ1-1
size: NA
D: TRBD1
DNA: TGTGCCACCCACACAGGGGGCACTGAAGCTTTCTTT
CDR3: CATHTGGTEAFF

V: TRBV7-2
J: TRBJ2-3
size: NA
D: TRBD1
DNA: TGTGCCAGCAGCGGCGGGACAGGGGGAAAAAGAGATACGCAGTATTTT
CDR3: CASSGGTGGKRDTQYF

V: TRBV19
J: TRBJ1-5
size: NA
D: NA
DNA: TGTGCCAGTAGTATCACGGGGGGCGCGAATCAGCCCCAGCATTTT
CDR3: CASSITGGANQPQHF

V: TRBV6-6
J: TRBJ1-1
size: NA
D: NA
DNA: TGTGCCAGCAGTTACCAAGAAGGGGTTGGCACTGAAGCTTTCTTT
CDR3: CASSYQEGVGTEAFF

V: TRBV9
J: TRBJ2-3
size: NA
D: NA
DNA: TGTGCCAGCAGCGTAGTTGGACTACCAACAGATACGCAGTATTTT
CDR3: CASSVVGLPTDTQYF

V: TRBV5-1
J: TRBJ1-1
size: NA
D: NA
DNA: TGCGCCAGCAATAGGATGCCGGGACTGGACACTGAAGCTTTCTTT
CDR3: CASNRMPGLDTEAFF

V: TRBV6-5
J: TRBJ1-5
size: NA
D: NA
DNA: TGTGCCAGCAGTTACTCGTCCACGGGCAATCAGCCCCAGCATTTT
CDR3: CASSYSSTGNQPQHF

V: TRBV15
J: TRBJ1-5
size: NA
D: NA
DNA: TGTGCCACCAGCAGAGATAGGTCAGGGGCGGGTCAGCCCCAGCATTTT
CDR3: CATSRDRSGAGQPQHF

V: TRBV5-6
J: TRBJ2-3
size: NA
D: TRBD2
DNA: TGTGCCAGCAGCCCCGGGTGGGCGGGAGGTGGTACAGATACGCAGTATTTT
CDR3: CASSPGWAGGGTDTQYF

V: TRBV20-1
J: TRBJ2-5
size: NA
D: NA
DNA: TGCAGTGCTCCAAGATTGGAGACCCAGTACTTC
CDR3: CSAPRLETQYF

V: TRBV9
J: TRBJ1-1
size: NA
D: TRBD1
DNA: TGTGCCAGCAGCGTAGCGGGGACAGCGGCGAACACTGAAGCTTTCTTT
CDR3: CASSVAGTAANTEAFF

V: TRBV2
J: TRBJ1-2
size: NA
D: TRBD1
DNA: TGTGCCAGACAGGGACAGTCCTATGGCTACACCTTC
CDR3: CARQGQSYGYTF

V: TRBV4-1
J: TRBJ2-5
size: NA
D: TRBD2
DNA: TGCGCCAGCAGCCCGGGACTAGCGGGGATACAAGAGACCCAGTACTTC
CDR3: CASSPGLAGIQETQYF

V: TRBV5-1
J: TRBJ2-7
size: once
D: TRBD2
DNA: TGCGCCAGCAGCACTACGGGAGGCCCATCCTACGAGCAGTACTTC
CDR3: CASSTTGGPSYEQYF

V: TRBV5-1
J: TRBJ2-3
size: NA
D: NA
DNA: TGCGCCAGCAGCTCCCTAGGACTAAGCACAGATACGCAGTATTTT
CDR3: CASSSLGLSTDTQYF

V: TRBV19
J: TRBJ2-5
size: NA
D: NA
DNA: TGTGCCAGTAGTACCGGGGCCGGTCGCGAGACCCAGTACTTC
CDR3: CASSTGAGRETQYF

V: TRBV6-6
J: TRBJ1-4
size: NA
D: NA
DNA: TGTGCCAGCAGTTACGACTCGGGAAAACTGTTTTTT
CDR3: CASSYDSGKLFF

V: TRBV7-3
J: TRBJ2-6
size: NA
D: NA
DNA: TGTGCCAGCAGCTTGGGCCCGACGTGGGGGGCCAACGTCCTGACTTTC
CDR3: CASSLGPTWGANVLTF

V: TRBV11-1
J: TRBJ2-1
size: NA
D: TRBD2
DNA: TGTGCCAGCAGCTCCGGGAGGTTCAATGAGCAGTTCTTC
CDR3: CASSSGRFNEQFF

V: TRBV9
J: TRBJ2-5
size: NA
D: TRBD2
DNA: TGTGCCAGCAGCGGGACTAGCGGGGGGGAAAGAGAGACCCAGTACTTC
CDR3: CASSGTSGGERETQYF

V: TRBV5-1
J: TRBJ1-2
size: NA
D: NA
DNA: TGCGCCAGCAGCTTATCCGGGGAAACTAACTATGGCTACACCTTC
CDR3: CASSLSGETNYGYTF

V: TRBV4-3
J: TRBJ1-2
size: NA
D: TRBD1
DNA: TGCGCCAGCAGCCAAATCACAGGGGGGCTGGGCTATGGCTACACCTTC
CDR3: CASSQITGGLGYGYTF

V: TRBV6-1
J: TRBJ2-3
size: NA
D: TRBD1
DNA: TGTGCCAGCGCCCGGGACAGGGGCTCTGCAGATACGCAGTATTTT
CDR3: CASARDRGSADTQYF

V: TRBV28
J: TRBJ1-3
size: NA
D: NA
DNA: TGTGCCAGCAGTTTCCATAAAACTCAGGCCCCCATATATTTT
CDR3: CASSFHKTQAPIYF

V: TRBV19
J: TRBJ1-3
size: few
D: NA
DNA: TGTGCCAGTAGTATTCCTCCGAGCTCTGGAAACACCATATATTTT
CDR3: CASSIPPSSGNTIYF

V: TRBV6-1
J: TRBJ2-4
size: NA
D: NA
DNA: TGTGCCAGCTCGGGGCGAGGCTTAGCCAAAAACATTCAGTACTTC
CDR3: CASSGRGLAKNIQYF

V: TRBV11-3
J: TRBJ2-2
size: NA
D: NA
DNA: TGTGCCAGCAGCTTAGATCAAGTTGGGGACGGGAACACCGGGGAGCTGTTTTTT
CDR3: CASSLDQVGDGNTGELFF

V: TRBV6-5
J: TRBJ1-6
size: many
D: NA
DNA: TGTGCCAGCGGGGGGCGGGCCGGGTATAATTCACCCCTCCACTTT
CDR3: CASGGRAGYNSPLHF

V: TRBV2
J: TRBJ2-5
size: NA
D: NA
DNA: TGTGCCAGCAGCATGGGACGGAACCAAGAGACCCAGTACTTC
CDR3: CASSMGRNQETQYF

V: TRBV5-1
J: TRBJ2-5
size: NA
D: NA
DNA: TGCGCCAGCAGCTTAGGACAGCAAGAGACCCAGTACTTC
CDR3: CASSLGQQETQYF

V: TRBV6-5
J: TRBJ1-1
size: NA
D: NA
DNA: TGTGCCACCCAATCCCCTCCCACAAAAGCTTTCTTT
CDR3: CATQSPPTKAFF

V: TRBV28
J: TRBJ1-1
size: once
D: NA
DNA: TGTGCCAGCAGTACTGACAGGTTAGGAGGAACCACTGAAGCTTTCTTT
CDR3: CASSTDRLGGTTEAFF

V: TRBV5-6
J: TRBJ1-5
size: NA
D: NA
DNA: TGTGCCAGCAGCTTGTGGGGCAATCAGCCCCAGCATTTT
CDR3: CASSLWGNQPQHF

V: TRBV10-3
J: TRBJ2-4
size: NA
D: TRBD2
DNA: TGTGCCATCAGTGAGTCGGGGTCTAGCGGCGGAGCCAAAAACATTCAGTACTTC
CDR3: CAISESGSSGGAKNIQYF

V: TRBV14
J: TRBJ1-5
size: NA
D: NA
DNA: TGTGCCAGCAGCGCCTCGGCGTTGGATCAGCCCCAGCATTTT
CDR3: CASSASALDQPQHF

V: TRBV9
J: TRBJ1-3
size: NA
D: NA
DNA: TGTGCCAGCAGCTACTTGGAGGGGGCTGGAAACACCATATATTTT
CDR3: CASSYLEGAGNTIYF